This T cell receptor beta chain was sequenced for a study of identical twins' blood T cells (dated by TCRdb to about 2013). With respect to the entire study: The 12 libraries, six for the alpha chain and six for the beta chain, yielded roughly 50 million Illumina reads in total. To assess how genetics influences repertoire formation, the study used next-generation sequencing to compare the TCR alpha and beta chain repertoires of three pairs of monozygous twins. What the authors observed across the whole study: The number of CDR3 clonotypes shared between two donors was mainly determined by the product of the cloneset sizes of the two donors, and no clear deviation from this trend was shown by twins. Because the twins were raised together, environmental influences could not be ruled out as an explanation for the similarity between twins. Twin pairs were reported to be markedly more alike in V gene usage than unrelated donors were, even when looking at non-selected out-of-frame TCRbeta clonotypes. The proposed role of the TCRalpha J segment in MHC recognition during thymic selection was stated to require validation by independent studies. Among the most abundant TCRbeta clonotypes, each donor shared more CDR3 sequences with her twin than with unrelated donors.

Concerning this clonotype itself: The antigen this receptor binds is unknown. No base quality information exists; no much larger clone differs at one position.

Donors were six healthy women forming three monozygous twin pairs. All three twin pairs had been reared together and were thought likely to have met the same infectious agents and vaccines. RNA was isolated from peripheral blood mononuclear cells and used to prepare TCR cDNA libraries. Library preparation was by 5' RACE. The run used an Illumina Genome Analyzer IIx. To prepare the RNA-based TCR cDNA libraries, a previously described protocol was followed, with several modifications. To prevent cross-contamination, barcodes specific to each sample were added to both ends of every TCR cDNA library during cDNA synthesis and amplification. On the study's bioinformatics: Each library contained about 2 to 4 million CDR3-containing reads, and somewhere between about 95,000 and nearly 550,000 clonotypes were identified for each individual. Reads with improper barcode index combinations were discarded, after which clonesets were built for each library with the MiTCR software. During the assembly of CDR3 clonotypes by MiTCR, low-quality reads were filtered or rescued and PCR and sequencing errors were corrected. Artificial out-of-frame clonotypes were mapped to in-frame sequences, with one indel allowed in the CDR3, and then removed. Similarity of V and J gene usage between donors was measured as Jensen-Shannon divergence divided by mean entropy. TCRdb reworked the public reads: Q25 trimming with fastp, MiXCR clone assembly, productive beta chains retained. When rows share a CDR3 protein, they turn into one entry using the most common DNA and genes. These V and J calls are TCRdb output, not the study's own analysis. The sample table shows 350,000 to 450,000 distinct CDR3 sequences, and about 28% are seen once. The biggest ten clones account for around 5.6% of the sample.

The CDR3 contains 20 residues, cysteine and phenylalanine counted. Solely the CDR3 DNA is kept, with 60 bases framed from the first base. CDR1 and CDR2, looked up from the germline V gene (reference sequence), are MNHEY and SMNVEV. V sheds 3 bases and J sheds 1 base, leaving 27 bases between their ends. The sequenced material came from PBMCs. The chain is assembled from TRBV27 and TRBJ1-1, with a weak D call of TRBD1 (5 bases match). This TCR derives from a woman between 18 and 50 years old in good health. The CDR3 protein: CASSFAIGGTSWGGNTEAFF. DNA sequence: TGTGCCAGCAGTTTCGCTATCGGCGGGACTTCATGGGGAGGGAACACTGAAGCTTTCTTT.